These 31 T cell receptor beta chains came from one sample sequenced in a study of blood T cell repertoires in COVID-19. Using immunoSEQ multiplex PCR, the repertoire was profiled, and TCRdb retains in-frame clones only, with some absent. The sample contains fewer than 200,000 clones, 80% to 90% of which appear only once. Sample: peripheral blood. The receptors derive from a woman in her 70s with COVID-19, enrolled during active disease.

V usage is TRBV30 and J usage is TRBJ1-1, with D hard to call. CDR1 GTSNPN and CDR2 SVGIG come from the germline V gene (reference sequence). The V end lost 5 bases, the J end lost 0 bases, and 13 bases lay between the germline ends. The CDR3 consists of 14 residues. DNA for the CDR3: TGTGCCTGGGGCGGGGAGCGTTTGAACACTGAAGCTTTCTTT. It encodes CAWGGERLNTEAFF.

The chain recombines TRBV11-2 with TRBJ2-1; 9 bases are shared with TRBD1. V trimming: 6 bases; J trimming: 2 bases; junction bases outside the gene matches: 2. The CDR3 extends over 14 amino acids. CDR1 is SGHAT, CDR2 FQNNGV, per germline. CDR3 residues: CASRGTGPYNEQFF. The DNA of the CDR3 is TGTGCCAGCAGGGGGACAGGGCCCTACAATGAGCAGTTCTTC.

This CDR3 reads CASSRQGLSGYTF. In DNA form, the CDR3 reads TGTGCCAGCAGCAGACAGGGATTGAGTGGCTACACCTTC. The chain links TRBV7-2 to TRBJ1-2; 7 bases fit TRBD1. The CDR3 loop spans 13 amino acids. The germline V gene encodes CDR1 SGHTA and CDR2 FQGNSA. With V trimmed by 5 bases and J by 7 bases, 7 bases remained unmatched.

The chain combines TRBV5-4 with TRBJ1-2; D unresolved. This CDR3 spans 14 amino acids. Germline values: CDR1 SGHNT, CDR2 YYREEE (reference sequence). Deletions cut 2 bases from V and 1 base from J, with 9 bases between. The CDR3 protein is CASSFRLDNYGYTF. The CDR3, as DNA: TGTGCCAGCAGCTTCCGGCTAGATAACTATGGCTACACCTTC.

CDR3 protein: CSVTGGGRSTDTQYF. CDR3 coding DNA: TGCAGCGTGACAGGGGGCGGCCGTAGCACAGATACGCAGTATTTT. J is TRBJ2-3 and V is TRBV29-1, with 10 bases aligning to TRBD1. The ends lost 6 bases at V and 0 bases at J; junction bases unmatched: 6. Germline CDR1 is SQVTM and CDR2 is ANQGSEA. The CDR3 consists of 15 residues.

V gene TRBV3-1 (or the pseudogene TRBV3-2) combines with J gene TRBJ2-1; 7 nucleotides align to TRBD1. This CDR3 region has 14 residues. V was clipped by 5 bases and J by 7 bases; unmatched bases: 8. CDR1 is LGHDT and CDR2 is YNNKEL in the germline V gene (reference sequence). CDR3 nucleotide sequence: TGTGCCAGCAGCTTACGACAGGGTTGGAATGAGCAGTTCTTC. It encodes CASSLRQGWNEQFF.

In regard to this clone: Other DNA sequences in the sample encode the same CDR3. The chain links TRBV5-1 to TRBJ2-5; TRBD2 is a possible D gene (6 bases). This CDR3 spans 14 amino acids. The germline V gene encodes CDR1 SGHRS and CDR2 YFSETQ. V shed 1 base and J shed 2 bases, with 9 bases lying between them. CDR3 sequence: CASSLRGGQETQYF. The DNA for the CDR3 is TGCGCCAGCAGCTTGCGGGGAGGTCAAGAGACCCAGTACTTC. Combining the CDR3 with reference TRBV5-1 and TRBJ2-5 gives the whole variable domain KAGVTQTPRYLIKTRGQQVTLSCSPISGHRSVSWYQQTPGQGLQFLFEYFSETQRNKGNFPGRFSGRQFSNSRSEMNVSTLELGDSALYLCASSLRGGQETQYFGPGTRLLVL.

The chain couples TRBV15 to TRBJ2-7, with TRBD2 as a possible D gene (6 bases). CDR3 size: 14 residues. The ends were cut back, 0 bases at V and 4 bases at J, with 10 bases in the middle. Germline CDR1 is LNHNV and CDR2 is YYDKDF (reference sequence). The CDR3 bases are TGTGCCACCAGCAGAGATTCGGGGGTATACGAGCAGTACTTC. Residues: CATSRDSGVYEQYF.

The genes are TRBV9 and TRBJ2-2, with 7 bases identical to TRBD1. The CDR3 is 14 amino acids. Trimming removed 5 bases from V and 5 bases from J; junction bases left unmatched: 6. CDR1 and CDR2 from the germline V gene are SGDLS and YYNGEE. The CDR3 loop is CASRRGQVTGELFF. CDR3 sequence (DNA): TGTGCCAGCAGGAGGGGGCAAGTAACCGGGGAGCTGTTTTTT.

The CDR3 loop reads CASSLGLAGVYEQYF. In DNA, the CDR3 is TGTGCCAGCAGTCTCGGACTAGCGGGAGTCTACGAGCAGTACTTC. The chain uses TRBV27 and TRBJ2-7; 13 nucleotides line up with TRBD2. The ends lost 5 bases at V and 3 bases at J; junction bases unmatched: 4. Germline-derived CDR1 and CDR2 are MNHEY and SMNVEV (reference sequence). CDR3 length equals 15 residues.

The rearrangement joins TRBV7-2 to TRBJ2-3; D possibly corresponds to TRBD1 (5 bases). Germline CDR1 and CDR2: SGHTA and FQGNSA. This CDR3 spans 16 amino acids. V gave up 5 bases and J gave up 0 bases, with 15 bases separating them. The CDR3 coding sequence is TGTGCCAGCAGCCCACGGACAAGGGGTAGCACAGATACGCAGTATTTT. Its protein is CASSPRTRGSTDTQYF.

This chain links TRBV3-1 (or the pseudogene TRBV3-2) with TRBJ1-1; the D gene is possibly TRBD1 (6 bases). V was shortened by 4 bases and J by 1 base, with 10 bases between the two germline ends. The CDR3 has 14 residues. Germline loops: CDR1 LGHDT, CDR2 YNNKEL (reference sequence). CDR3 in DNA: TGTGCCAGCAGCCTTGGACAGCCGAACACTGAAGCTTTCTTT. It translates to CASSLGQPNTEAFF.

This clone appeared a single time. The chain carries TRBV30 and TRBJ2-1; D possibly corresponds to TRBD2 (5 bases). CDR1 and CDR2 from the germline V gene are GTSNPN and SVGIG (reference sequence). The CDR3 is 12 residues long. The V end was cut by 3 bases, the J end by 3 bases, with 6 bases between. CDR3 nucleotide sequence: TGTGCCTGGAGGGGGAGCTACAATGAGCAGTTCTTC. This gives the protein CAWRGSYNEQFF. Combining the CDR3 with reference TRBV30 and TRBJ2-1 gives the whole variable domain SQTIHQWPATLVQPVGSPLSLECTVEGTSNPNLYWYRQAAGRGLQLLFYSVGIGQISSEVPQNLSASRPQDRQFILSSKKLLLSDSGFYLCAWRGSYNEQFFGPGTRLTVL.

The chain combines TRBV6-1 with TRBJ2-3; tentative D call: TRBD2 (5 bases). CDR1 is MNHNS, CDR2 SASEGT, per germline. The CDR3 length is 15 residues. Trimming stripped 1 base from V and 6 bases from J, with 14 bases between. The CDR3 coding sequence is TGTGCCAGCAGTGAAGGGCTAGCCCGGGTTGATACGCAGTATTTT. As protein: CASSEGLARVDTQYF.

The rearrangement uses TRBV11-2 and TRBJ2-2; possibly TRBD1 for D (6 bases). The CDR3 covers 16 residues. Per germline, CDR1 SGHAT and CDR2 FQNNGV. V shed 3 bases and J shed 2 bases, with 13 bases lying between them. As DNA, the CDR3 is TGTGCCAGCAGCTTCCGGACCGGGACAAACACCGGGGAGCTGTTTTTT. Encoded protein: CASSFRTGTNTGELFF.

DNA of the CDR3: TGCAGCGTTGGGAAACAGGAGAACACTGAAGCTTTCTTT. It encodes CSVGKQENTEAFF. J is TRBJ1-1 and V is TRBV29-1, with D perhaps matching TRBD1 (5 bases). Germline V gene lookup returns CDR1 SQVTM and CDR2 ANQGSEA. Trimming cost V 4 bases and J 1 base, with 10 bases left between them. The CDR3 length is 13 residues.

The chain has TRBV5-1 and TRBJ2-7; weak D call: TRBD2 (5 bases). The germline V gene has CDR1 SGHRS and CDR2 YFSETQ. The CDR3 is 15 amino acids. The ends were cut back, 2 bases at V and 2 bases at J, with 14 bases in the middle. CDR3 sequence (DNA): TGCGCCAGCAGCTTAACCGGCGGGTCAACCTACGAGCAGTACTTC. Translating it yields CASSLTGGSTYEQYF.

The chain carries TRBV9 and TRBJ2-7, with 11 bases identical to TRBD2. CDR1 is SGDLS, CDR2 YYNGEE, per germline. Trimming cost V 0 bases and J 2 bases; bases outside gene matches: 4. The CDR3 extends over 16 amino acids. The CDR3 loop is CASSVGGLAEAYEQYF. The CDR3, as DNA: TGTGCCAGCAGCGTAGGGGGACTAGCGGAGGCCTACGAGCAGTACTTC.

This clone appeared a few times. V is TRBV28 and J is TRBJ2-7, with D maybe TRBD2 (7 bases). CDR3 length: 16 amino acids. V lost 5 bases to trimming and J lost 5 bases, with 22 bases between them. CDR1 is MDHEN and CDR2 is SYDVKM in the germline V gene. CDR3 sequence reads: CASSTQGRAFSDEQYF. CDR3 nucleotides: TGTGCCAGCAGTACTCAGGGGAGGGCCTTTTCGGACGAGCAGTACTTC.

The chain is built from TRBV20-1 and TRBJ2-3; a weak D match, TRBD2 (5 bases). This CDR3 region has 14 residues. Germline V gene sequence: CDR1 DFQATT, CDR2 SNEGSKA (reference sequence). The germline V and J ends were trimmed by 3 bases and 1 base, with 11 bases remaining between them. CDR3 sequence: CSASPTGGTDTQYF. The CDR3 bases are TGCAGTGCTAGTCCCACCGGGGGCACAGATACGCAGTATTTT.

The chain carries TRBV18 and TRBJ1-1; D gene unclear. The length of the CDR3 is 15 residues. Germline values: CDR1 KGHSH, CDR2 LQKENI. Trimming took off 3 bases at V and 0 bases at J, with 11 bases between the two ends. The CDR3 DNA reads as TGTGCCAGCTCACCTAGGCAGGATCTGAACACTGAAGCTTTCTTT. Translating gives CASSPRQDLNTEAFF.

The chain carries TRBV7-2 and TRBJ1-4, with unresolved D. This CDR3 contains 14 residues. CDR1 and CDR2 (germline): SGHTA, FQGNSA. Trimming left V 0 bases short and J 0 bases short, with 2 bases between. In DNA form, the CDR3 reads TGTGCCAGCAGCTTAGCCTCAACTAATGAAAAACTGTTTTTT. Its translation: CASSLASTNEKLFF.

This clone occurred once. This chain's CDR3 is CASSSPLMAPETQYF. For the CDR3, the DNA is TGTGCCAGCAGCTCTCCCCTTATGGCCCCCGAGACCCAGTACTTC. V usage is TRBV5-6 and J usage is TRBJ2-5; no definite D call. The CDR3 has 15 residues. V was pared by 3 bases and J by 5 bases, with 17 bases between. CDR1 is SGHDT, CDR2 YYEEEE, per germline.

The genes are TRBV19 and TRBJ1-6; D might be TRBD1 (6 bases). The germline V gene encodes CDR1 LNHDA and CDR2 SQIVND (reference sequence). With 6 bases removed from V and 8 bases from J, the gap between germline ends came to 14 bases. This CDR3 has 14 residues. CDR3 protein: CASRGGPMDSPLHF. CDR3 coding DNA: TGTGCCAGTAGAGGGGGACCGATGGATTCACCCCTCCACTTT.

The chain links TRBV7-6 to TRBJ2-7, with D possibly matching TRBD2 (6 bases). The germline CDR1 and CDR2 sequences are SGHVS and FNYEAQ. V was clipped by 4 bases and J by 3 bases, with 16 bases between them. The CDR3 spans 15 residues. CDR3 sequence reads: CASSSGVGRSYEQYF. The DNA for the CDR3 is TGTGCCAGCAGCTCGGGGGTGGGACGGAGCTACGAGCAGTACTTC.

This clone appeared once. V is TRBV29-1 and J is TRBJ2-4; TRBD1 aligns across 7 bases. The CDR3 extends over 14 amino acids. V shed 4 bases and J 3 bases; nucleotides not matched to a gene: 6. Germline CDR1 is SQVTM and CDR2 is ANQGSEA. CDR3 sequence (DNA): TGCAGCGTTGTAAACAGGGGAGTCAAAAACATTCAGTACTTC. This sequence encodes CSVVNRGVKNIQYF.

This clone has a single count. The chain links TRBV7-9 to TRBJ2-1; TRBD2 aligns across 11 bases. Germline trimming cut 1 base from V and 6 bases from J; bases unmatched to any gene: 2. The CDR3 length is 15 residues. In germline, CDR1 is SEHNR, CDR2 FQNEAQ (reference sequence). CDR3 bases: TGTGCCAGCAGCTTAGTTAGCGGGAGGGGCAATGAGCAGTTCTTC. It encodes CASSLVSGRGNEQFF.

V and J are TRBV5-1 and TRBJ1-2; 11 bases map to TRBD1. Germline loops: CDR1 SGHRS, CDR2 YFSETQ. This CDR3 contains 15 residues. J gave up 5 bases and V 4 bases, and 7 bases lay outside the gene matches. Here the CDR3 reads CASSPTGQGEYGYTF. DNA of the CDR3: TGCGCCAGCAGCCCGACGGGACAGGGGGAGTATGGCTACACCTTC.

The chain recombines TRBV19 with TRBJ1-5; 9 bases align to TRBD1. Germline V gene data show CDR1 as LNHDA and CDR2 as SQIVND (reference sequence). CDR3 size: 15 residues. The ends lost 6 bases at V and 4 bases at J; junction bases unmatched: 7. The CDR3 spells CASRKDRGENQPQHF. Here the CDR3 DNA reads TGTGCCAGTAGAAAGGACAGGGGTGAGAATCAGCCCCAGCATTTT. The full variable domain, in which reference TRBV19 and TRBJ1-5 provide the parts outside the CDR3, is DGGITQSPKYLFRKEGQNVTLSCEQNLNHDAMYWYRQDPGQGLRLIYYSQIVNDFQKGDIAEGYSVSREKKESFPLTVTSAQKNPTAFYLCASRKDRGENQPQHFGDGTRLSIL.

The chain recombines TRBV7-8 with TRBJ1-1; no clear D gene. The CDR3 runs 17 residues. From germline, CDR1 is SGHVS and CDR2 FQNEAQ. V lost 0 bases and J 1 base, leaving 15 bases between the germline ends. DNA for the CDR3: TGTGCCAGCAGCTTAGCGAGATTCGGACTGTCGAACACTGAAGCTTTCTTT. Translated, it gives CASSLARFGLSNTEAFF.

The chain links TRBV9 to TRBJ1-4; D uncertain. Germline CDR1 and CDR2: SGDLS and YYNGEE. Trimming left V 4 bases short and J 8 bases short, with 18 bases between. CDR3 length equals 15 residues. The chain's CDR3 is CASSLGEGSREKLFF. In nucleotides, the CDR3 is TGTGCCAGCAGCCTCGGAGAAGGAAGTCGAGAAAAACTGTTTTTT.